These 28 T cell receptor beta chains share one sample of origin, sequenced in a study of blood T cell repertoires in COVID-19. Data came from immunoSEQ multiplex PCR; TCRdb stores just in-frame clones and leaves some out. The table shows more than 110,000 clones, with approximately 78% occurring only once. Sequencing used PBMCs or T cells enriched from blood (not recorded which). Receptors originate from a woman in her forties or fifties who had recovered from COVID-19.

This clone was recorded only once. CDR3 DNA sequence: TGTGCCAGCAGCCAAGCACTAGCGGTAACAGAGACCCAGTACTTC. Its translation is CASSQALAVTETQYF. The chain recombines TRBV3-1 (or the pseudogene TRBV3-2) with TRBJ2-5, with 8 positions matching TRBD2. The CDR3 loop spans 15 amino acids. Looked up from germline, CDR1 is LGHDT and CDR2 is YNNKEL (reference sequence). V gave up 1 base and J gave up 4 bases; unmatched junction bases: 5.

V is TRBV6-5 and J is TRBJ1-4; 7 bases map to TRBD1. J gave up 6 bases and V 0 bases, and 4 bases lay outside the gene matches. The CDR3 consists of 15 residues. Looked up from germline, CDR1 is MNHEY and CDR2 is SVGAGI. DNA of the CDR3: TGTGCCAGCAGTTACTCTTACAGGGGCGATGAAAAACTGTTTTTT. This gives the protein CASSYSYRGDEKLFF.

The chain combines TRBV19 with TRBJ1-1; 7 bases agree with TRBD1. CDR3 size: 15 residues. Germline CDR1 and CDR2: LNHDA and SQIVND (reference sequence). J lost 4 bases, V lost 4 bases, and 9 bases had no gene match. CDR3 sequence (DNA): TGTGCCAGTAGTACCGGGACAGCCCGGGGCACTGAAGCTTTCTTT. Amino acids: CASSTGTARGTEAFF.

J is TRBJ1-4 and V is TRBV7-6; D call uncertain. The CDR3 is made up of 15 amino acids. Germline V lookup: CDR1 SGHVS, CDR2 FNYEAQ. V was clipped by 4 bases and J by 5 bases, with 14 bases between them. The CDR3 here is CASSSTPDLNEKLFF. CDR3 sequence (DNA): TGTGCCAGCAGCTCAACTCCCGATCTGAATGAAAAACTGTTTTTT.

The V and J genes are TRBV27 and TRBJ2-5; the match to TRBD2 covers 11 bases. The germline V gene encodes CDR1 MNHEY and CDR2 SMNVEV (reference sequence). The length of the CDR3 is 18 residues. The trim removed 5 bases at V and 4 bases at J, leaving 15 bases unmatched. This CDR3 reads CASSRAPGLAVSSETQYF. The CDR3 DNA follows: TGTGCCAGCAGTCGTGCTCCGGGACTAGCGGTTTCTTCAGAGACCCAGTACTTC.

The CDR3 loop is CASSRDNSYNSPLHF. CDR3 coding DNA: TGTGCCAGCAGCCGGGACAATTCCTATAATTCACCCCTCCACTTT. The gene calls are TRBV3-1 (or the pseudogene TRBV3-2) and TRBJ1-6, with a weak D call TRBD1 (6 bases). Trimming shortened V by 4 bases and J by 1 base, and 8 bases separated the two germline ends. In germline, CDR1 is LGHDT, CDR2 YNNKEL (reference sequence). The CDR3 length is 15 residues.

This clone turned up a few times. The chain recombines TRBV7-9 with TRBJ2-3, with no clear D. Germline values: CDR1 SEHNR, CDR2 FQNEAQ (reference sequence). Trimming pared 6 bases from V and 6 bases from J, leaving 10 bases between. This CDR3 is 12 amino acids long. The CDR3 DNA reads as TGTGCCAGCAGAGCCGTCGGGGATACGCAGTATTTT. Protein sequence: CASRAVGDTQYF.

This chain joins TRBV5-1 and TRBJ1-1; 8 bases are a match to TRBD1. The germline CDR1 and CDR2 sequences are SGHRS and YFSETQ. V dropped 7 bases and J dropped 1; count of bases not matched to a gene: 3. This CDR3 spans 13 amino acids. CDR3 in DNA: TGCGCCAGCGGACAGGGTAAGAACACTGAAGCTTTCTTT. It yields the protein CASGQGKNTEAFF.

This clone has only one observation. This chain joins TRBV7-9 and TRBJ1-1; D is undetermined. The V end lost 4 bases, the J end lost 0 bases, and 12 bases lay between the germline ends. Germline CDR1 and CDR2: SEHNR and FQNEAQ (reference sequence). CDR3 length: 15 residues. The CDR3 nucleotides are TGTGCCAGCAGCTCCGGGGAGCGGATGAACACTGAAGCTTTCTTT. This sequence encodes CASSSGERMNTEAFF.

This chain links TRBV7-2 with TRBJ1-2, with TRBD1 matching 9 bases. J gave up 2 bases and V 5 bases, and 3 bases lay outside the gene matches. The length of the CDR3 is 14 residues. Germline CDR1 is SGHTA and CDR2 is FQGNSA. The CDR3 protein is CASSQQGANYGYTF. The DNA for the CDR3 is TGTGCCAGCAGCCAACAGGGGGCGAACTATGGCTACACCTTC.

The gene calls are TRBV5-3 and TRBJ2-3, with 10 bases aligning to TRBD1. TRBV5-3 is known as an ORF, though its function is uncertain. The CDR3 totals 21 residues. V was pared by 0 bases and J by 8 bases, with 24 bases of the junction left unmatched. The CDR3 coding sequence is TGTGCCAGAAGCTTGGTGGGGCGGGACAGGGGAATAAGTTCCACAGATGGTACGCAGTATTTT. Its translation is CARSLVGRDRGISSTDGTQYF.

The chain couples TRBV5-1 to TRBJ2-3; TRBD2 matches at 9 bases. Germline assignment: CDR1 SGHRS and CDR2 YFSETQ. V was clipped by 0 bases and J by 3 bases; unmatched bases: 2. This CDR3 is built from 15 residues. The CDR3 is CASSLVAGETDTQYF. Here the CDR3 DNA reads TGCGCCAGCAGCTTGGTAGCGGGGGAGACAGATACGCAGTATTTT.

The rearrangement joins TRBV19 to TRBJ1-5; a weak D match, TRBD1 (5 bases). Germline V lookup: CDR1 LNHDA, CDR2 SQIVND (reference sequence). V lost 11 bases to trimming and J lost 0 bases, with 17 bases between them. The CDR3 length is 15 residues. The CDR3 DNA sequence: TGTGCCGCAAAGGGAGGGGAGTATAGCAATCAGCCCCAGCATTTT. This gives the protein CAAKGGEYSNQPQHF.

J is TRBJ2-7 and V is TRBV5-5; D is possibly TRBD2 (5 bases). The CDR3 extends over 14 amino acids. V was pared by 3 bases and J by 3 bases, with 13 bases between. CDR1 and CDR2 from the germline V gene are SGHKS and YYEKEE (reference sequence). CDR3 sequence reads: CASSSPGTFYEQYV. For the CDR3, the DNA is TGTGCCAGCAGCTCGCCGGGAACATTCTACGAGCAGTACGTC.

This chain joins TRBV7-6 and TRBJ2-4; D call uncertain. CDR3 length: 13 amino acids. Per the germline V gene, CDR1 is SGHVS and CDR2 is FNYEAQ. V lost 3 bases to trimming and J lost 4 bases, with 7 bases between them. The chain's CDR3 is CASSLGRKNIQYF. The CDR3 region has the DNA TGTGCCAGCAGCTTGGGCAGAAAAAACATTCAGTACTTC.

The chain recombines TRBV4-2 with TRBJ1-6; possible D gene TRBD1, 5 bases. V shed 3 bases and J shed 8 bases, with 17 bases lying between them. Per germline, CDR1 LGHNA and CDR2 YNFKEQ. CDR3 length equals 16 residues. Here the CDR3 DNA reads TGTGCCAGCAGCCACCAACAGGACGGGGGAGATTCACCCCTCCACTTT. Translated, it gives CASSHQQDGGDSPLHF.

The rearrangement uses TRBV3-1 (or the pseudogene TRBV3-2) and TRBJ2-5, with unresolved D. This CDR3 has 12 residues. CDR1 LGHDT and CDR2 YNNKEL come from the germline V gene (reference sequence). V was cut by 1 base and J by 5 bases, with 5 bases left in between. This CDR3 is CASSQVRETQYF. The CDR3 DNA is TGTGCCAGCAGCCAAGTACGGGAGACCCAGTACTTC.

The CDR3: CASSQDLRQGRTYEQYF. Written as DNA, the CDR3 is TGTGCCAGCAGCCAAGACCTCAGACAGGGAAGAACCTACGAGCAGTACTTC. The rearrangement uses TRBV3-1 (or the pseudogene TRBV3-2) and TRBJ2-7; TRBD1 agrees at 7 bases. This CDR3 is 17 amino acids long. V lost 0 bases and J lost 2; bases outside the gene matches: 10. The germline V gene encodes CDR1 LGHDT and CDR2 YNNKEL (reference sequence).

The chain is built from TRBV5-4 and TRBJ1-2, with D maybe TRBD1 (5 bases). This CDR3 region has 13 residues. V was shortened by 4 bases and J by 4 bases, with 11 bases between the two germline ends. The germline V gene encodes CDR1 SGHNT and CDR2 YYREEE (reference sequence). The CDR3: CASSTQGPYGYTF. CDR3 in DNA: TGTGCCAGCAGCACTCAGGGTCCCTATGGCTACACCTTC.

The CDR3 region has the DNA TGCGCCAGCAGCTTGTCGGGCCAGGGAAGTATGGATGGCTACACCTTC. It encodes CASSLSGQGSMDGYTF. The chain links TRBV5-1 to TRBJ1-2; the D gene is possibly TRBD1 (5 bases). V shed 1 base and J shed 6 bases, with 19 bases lying between them. The germline gives CDR1 SGHRS, CDR2 YFSETQ. This CDR3 has 16 amino acids.

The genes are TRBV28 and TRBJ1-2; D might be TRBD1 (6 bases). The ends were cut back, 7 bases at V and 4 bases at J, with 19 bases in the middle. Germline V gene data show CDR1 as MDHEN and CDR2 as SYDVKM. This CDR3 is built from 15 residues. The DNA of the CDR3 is TGTGCCAGCACTAACCCCACAACAGGGCTCTATGGCTACACCTTC. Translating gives CASTNPTTGLYGYTF.

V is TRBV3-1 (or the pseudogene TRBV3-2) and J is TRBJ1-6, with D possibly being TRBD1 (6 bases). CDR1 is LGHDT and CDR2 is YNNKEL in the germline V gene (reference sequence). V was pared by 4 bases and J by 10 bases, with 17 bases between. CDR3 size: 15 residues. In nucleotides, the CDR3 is TGTGCCAGCAGCCCACCTTCAGGGGTCAGATCACCCCTCCACTTT. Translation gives CASSPPSGVRSPLHF.

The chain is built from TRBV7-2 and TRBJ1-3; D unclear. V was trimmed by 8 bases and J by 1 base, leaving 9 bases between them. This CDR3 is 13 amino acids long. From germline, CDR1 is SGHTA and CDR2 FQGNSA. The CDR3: CASEPLSGNTIYF. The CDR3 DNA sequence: TGTGCCAGCGAGCCATTATCTGGAAACACCATATATTTT. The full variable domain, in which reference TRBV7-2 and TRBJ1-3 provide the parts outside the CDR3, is GAGVSQSPSNKVTEKGKDVELRCDPISGHTALYWYRQSLGQGLEFLIYFQGNSAPDKSGLPSDRFSAERTGGSVSTLTIQRTQQEDSAVYLCASEPLSGNTIYFGEGSWLTVV.

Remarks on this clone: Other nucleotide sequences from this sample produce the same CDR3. The CDR3 loop reads CASSPTGRETQYF. CDR3 DNA: TGTGCCAGCTCACCGACAGGGAGGGAGACCCAGTACTTC. The V gene is TRBV18, the J gene TRBJ2-5, with D perhaps TRBD1 (7 bases). This CDR3 comprises 13 residues. Trimming stripped 3 bases from V and 5 bases from J, with 10 bases between. Germline CDR1 is KGHSH and CDR2 is LQKENI.

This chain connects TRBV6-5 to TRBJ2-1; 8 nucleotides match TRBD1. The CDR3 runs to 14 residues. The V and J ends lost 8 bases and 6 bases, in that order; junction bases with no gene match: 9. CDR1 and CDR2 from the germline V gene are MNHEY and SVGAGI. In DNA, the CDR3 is TGTGCCAGCTCTCCCGGGACAGGAGGCAATGAGCAGTTCTTC. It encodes CASSPGTGGNEQFF.

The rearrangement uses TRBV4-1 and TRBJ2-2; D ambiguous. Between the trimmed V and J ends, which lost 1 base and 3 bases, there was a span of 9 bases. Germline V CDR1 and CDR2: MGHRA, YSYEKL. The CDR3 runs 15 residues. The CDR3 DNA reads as TGCGCCAGCAGCCAAGCTTTACAGCACACCGGGGAGCTGTTTTTT. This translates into CASSQALQHTGELFF.

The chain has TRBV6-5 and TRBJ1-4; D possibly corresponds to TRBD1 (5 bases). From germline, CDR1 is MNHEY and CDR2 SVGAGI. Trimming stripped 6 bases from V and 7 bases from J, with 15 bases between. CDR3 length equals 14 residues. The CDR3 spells CASSPRELGEKLFF. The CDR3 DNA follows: TGTGCCAGCAGCCCCAGGGAATTGGGTGAAAAACTGTTTTTT.

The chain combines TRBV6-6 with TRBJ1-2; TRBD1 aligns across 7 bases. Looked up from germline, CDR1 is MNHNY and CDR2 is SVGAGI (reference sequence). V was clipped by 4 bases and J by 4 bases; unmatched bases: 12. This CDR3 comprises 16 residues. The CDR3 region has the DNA TGTGCCAGCAGTTCCCCCCTATCGGACAGGTCCTATGGCTACACCTTC. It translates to CASSSPLSDRSYGYTF.